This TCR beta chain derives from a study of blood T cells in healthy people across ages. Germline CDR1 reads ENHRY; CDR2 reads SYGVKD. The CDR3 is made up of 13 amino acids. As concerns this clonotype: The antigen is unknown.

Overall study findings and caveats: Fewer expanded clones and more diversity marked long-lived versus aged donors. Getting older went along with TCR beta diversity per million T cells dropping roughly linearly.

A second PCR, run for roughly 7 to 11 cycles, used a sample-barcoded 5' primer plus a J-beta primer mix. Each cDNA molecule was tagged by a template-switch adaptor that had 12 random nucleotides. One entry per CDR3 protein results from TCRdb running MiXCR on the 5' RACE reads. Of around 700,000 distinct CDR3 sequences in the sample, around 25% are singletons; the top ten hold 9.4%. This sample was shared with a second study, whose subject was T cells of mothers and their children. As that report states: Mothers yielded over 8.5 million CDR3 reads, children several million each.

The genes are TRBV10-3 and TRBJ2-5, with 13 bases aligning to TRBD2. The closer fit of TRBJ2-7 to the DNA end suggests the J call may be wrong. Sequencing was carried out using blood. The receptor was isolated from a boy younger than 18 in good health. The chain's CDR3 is CAIRGLAGDEQYF. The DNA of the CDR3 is TGTGCCATCAGAGGACTAGCGGGAGACGAGCAGTACTTC.